A single sample gave rise to the 11 T cell receptor beta chains below, sequenced in a study of CD8 T cells in Susac syndrome (dated by TCRdb to between 2018 and 2021). The receptor library was made with the immunoSEQ multiplex PCR assay. RNA was extracted using the RNeasy kit, and roughly 0.5 to 1 microgram was reverse transcribed with random hexamers. TCRdb reprocessing: public reads trimmed at Q25 with fastp, clones called with MiXCR, in-frame beta chains kept. Identical CDR3 protein sequences are pooled into one entry, listed with their most common genes and DNA. This sample gives some 300,000 distinct CDR3 sequences in total; around 85% of them show up just once. The ten largest clones add up to roughly 0.21% of the sample. Sample: CD8+ T cells from PBMCs. Source of these receptors: a human donor with multiple sclerosis.

V and J are TRBV4-3 and TRBJ2-7; TRBD1 agrees at 7 bases. The CDR3 has 15 residues. V shed 4 bases and J 2 bases; nucleotides not matched to a gene: 8. Germline V gene sequence: CDR1 LGHNA, CDR2 YSLEER. For the CDR3, the DNA is TGCGCCAGCAGCCCGAGCCGGACAGGACCCTACGAGCAGTACTTC. Translation: CASSPSRTGPYEQYF.

This clonotype was picked up one time. The chain joins TRBV4-3 to TRBJ2-5, with 10 positions matching TRBD2. In germline, CDR1 is LGHNA, CDR2 YSLEER. The CDR3 totals 17 residues. The ends lost 4 bases at V and 1 base at J; junction bases unmatched: 9. CDR3 protein: CASSRLIAGGPQETQYF. CDR3 coding DNA: TGCGCCAGCAGCCGTTTAATAGCGGGAGGCCCCCAAGAGACCCAGTACTTC.

This clonotype occurred a few times. This chain joins TRBV12-3 or TRBV12-4 and TRBJ2-1, with D uncertain. Trimming removed 6 bases from V and 6 bases from J, with 9 bases in between. This CDR3 is built from 12 residues. CDR3 bases: TGTGCCAGCAGCCTCTCTCCCAATGAGCAGTTCTTC. As protein: CASSLSPNEQFF.

V usage is TRBV6-1 and J usage is TRBJ2-1, with D perhaps given as TRBD1 or TRBD2 (5 bases each). CDR3 size: 16 residues. Trimming removed 6 bases from V and 3 bases from J, with 18 bases in between. Germline CDR1 is MNHNS and CDR2 is SASEGT. CDR3 loop: CASSAGEGTLYNEQFF. The CDR3 DNA follows: TGTGCCAGCAGCGCTGGTGAGGGGACCCTCTACAATGAGCAGTTCTTC.

The V and J genes are TRBV12-3 or TRBV12-4 and TRBJ1-1; the D is unclear. Trimming removed 4 bases at V and 0 bases at J, with 18 bases between. The CDR3 runs to 17 residues. As DNA, the CDR3 is TGTGCCAGCAGTTCCCCCCCTTTTCTATCCATGAACACTGAAGCTTTCTTT. It yields the protein CASSSPPFLSMNTEAFF.

V is TRBV15 and J is TRBJ2-7; unclear D gene. In germline, CDR1 is LNHNV, CDR2 YYDKDF (reference sequence). The CDR3 totals 12 residues. V dropped 0 bases and J dropped 4 bases, with 4 bases sitting between them. CDR3 residues: CATSRDGYEQYF. Written as DNA, the CDR3 is TGTGCCACCAGCAGAGACGGTTACGAGCAGTACTTC.

The rearrangement joins TRBV28 to TRBJ1-5; no clear D. CDR1 MDHEN and CDR2 SYDVKM come from the germline V gene. V was clipped by 6 bases and J by 0 bases, with 12 bases between them. This CDR3 is built from 15 residues. The CDR3 region is CASRPPTHSNQPQHF. The CDR3 DNA follows: TGTGCCAGCAGACCTCCGACCCATAGCAATCAGCCCCAGCATTTT.

The rearrangement links TRBV19 to TRBJ2-1, with TRBD2 identical over 10 bases. The CDR3 runs to 18 residues. Germline V CDR1 and CDR2: LNHDA, SQIVND (reference sequence). V gave up 4 bases and J gave up 2 bases; unmatched junction bases: 11. The CDR3 DNA reads as TGTGCCAGTAGTAGCGGACTAGCGGAACCTTCCACCTACAATGAGCAGTTCTTC. Protein sequence: CASSSGLAEPSTYNEQFF. Complete variable domain (other parts from reference TRBV19 and TRBJ2-1): DGGITQSPKYLFRKEGQNVTLSCEQNLNHDAMYWYRQDPGQGLRLIYYSQIVNDFQKGDIAEGYSVSREKKESFPLTVTSAQKNPTAFYLCASSSGLAEPSTYNEQFFGPGTRLTVL.

V and J are TRBV5-6 and TRBJ2-7, with D possibly matching TRBD2 (5 bases). CDR1 is SGHDT and CDR2 is YYEEEE in the germline V gene. Trimming shortened V by 4 bases and J by 9 bases, and 11 bases separated the two germline ends. The CDR3 extends over 11 amino acids. CDR3 region: CASSGEIGQYF. CDR3 in DNA: TGTGCCAGCAGCGGGGAGATCGGGCAGTACTTC.

This sequence joins TRBV24-1 and TRBJ1-1; D unclear. The V gene lost 2 bases and the J gene lost 6 bases, with 6 bases spanning the gap. Looked up from germline, CDR1 is KGHDR and CDR2 is SFDVKD. The CDR3 length is 12 residues. CDR3 DNA: TGTGCCACCAGTGATTACAGCTCTGAAGCTTTCTTT. Encoded protein: CATSDYSSEAFF.

The DNA of the CDR3 is TGTGCCAGCAGCCGGAATGACTACCCCCTACCCTACGAGCAGTACTTC. Translating gives CASSRNDYPLPYEQYF. J is TRBJ2-7 and V is TRBV28, with D possibly matching TRBD2 (5 bases). CDR1 is MDHEN and CDR2 is SYDVKM in the germline V gene. The germline V and J ends were trimmed by 6 bases and 2 bases, with 20 bases remaining between them. CDR3 length: 16 amino acids. The whole variable domain, filled in from reference TRBV28 and TRBJ2-7, reads DVKVTQSSRYLVKRTGEKVFLECVQDMDHENMFWYRQDPGLGLRLIYFSYDVKMKEKGDIPEGYSVSREKKERFSLILESASTNQTSMYLCASSRNDYPLPYEQYFGPGTRLTVT.